Listed below are T cell receptor beta chains from one sample, sequenced in a study of cytomegalovirus exposure and HLA in healthy donors. Libraries were prepared by immunoSEQ multiplex PCR; TCRdb keeps only in-frame clonotypes and omits some of them. This table holds 250,000 to 350,000 clones, 80% found once. The sequencing sample was made of PBMCs. These receptors originate from a girl aged 2-10 years in good health and CMV-seronegative. Each CDR3 is given with its conserved first and last residue. The D gene is left open where the match is weak. Not all rows give a size; the values are once, few, many and, for expanded clones, a class.

.	TRBV27	TRBD1	TRBJ1-6	TGTGCCAGCAGTCGATTAACAGGGGGCGCGGGGAATTCACCCCTCCACTTT	CASSRLTGGAGNSPLHF
.	TRBV6-1	.	TRBJ2-1	TGTGCCAGCTGGGGCAGGTCTAGCAATGAGCAGTTCTTC	CASWGRSSNEQFF
.	TRBV6-5	.	TRBJ2-7	TGTGCCAGCAGTACGACTAGTCCTTACGAGCAGTACTTC	CASSTTSPYEQYF
.	TRBV19	.	TRBJ2-1	TGTGCCAGTAGTTCAAGCGCCAACTACAATGAGCAGTTCTTC	CASSSSANYNEQFF
few	TRBV6-5	.	TRBJ2-7	TGTGCCAGCAGTCCAGGACAGAAGAGGGCCGAGCAGTACTTC	CASSPGQKRAEQYF
.	TRBV5-1	TRBD1	TRBJ2-4	TGCGCCAGCGGGACAGGGGGCCGGAACATTCAGTACTTC	CASGTGGRNIQYF
.	TRBV14	TRBD1	TRBJ2-6	TGTGCCAGCAGCCGGGACAGGGGCTCTGGGGCCAACGTCCTGACTTTC	CASSRDRGSGANVLTF
.	TRBV10-1	.	TRBJ1-1	TGCGCCAGCAGTGAGTCGATAAGGGGATACCCGGGCACTGAAGCTTTCTTT	CASSESIRGYPGTEAFF
.	TRBV28	.	TRBJ1-6	TGTGCCACCTCCCAGGGAAATAATTCACCCCTCCACTTT	CATSQGNNSPLHF
few	TRBV10-2	TRBD1	TRBJ2-5	TGCGCCAGCAGTGAGTCGGTAGGGGGCGTATCAGAGACCCAGTACTTC	CASSESVGGVSETQYF
.	TRBV10-3	TRBD1	TRBJ1-1	TGTGCCATCAGTGAGAACCTTGGGACAGTCAACACTGAAGCTTTCTTT	CAISENLGTVNTEAFF
.	TRBV19	.	TRBJ2-7	TGTGCCAGTAGTGGACAGACCTCCTACGAGCAGTACTTC	CASSGQTSYEQYF
few	TRBV5-1	.	TRBJ1-4	TGCGCCAGCAGCTTGCGGGGGGGCCGTTCAACTAATGAAAAACTGTTTTTT	CASSLRGGRSTNEKLFF
few	TRBV6-4	TRBD1	TRBJ1-1	TGTGCCAGTAAAAGGTCCGGGACAGGGGACACTGAAGCTTTCTTT	CASKRSGTGDTEAFF
.	TRBV7-6	.	TRBJ2-7	TGTGCCAGCAGCTTAGCACCAGGCCCCTACGAGCAGTACTTC	CASSLAPGPYEQYF
.	TRBV5-1	TRBD2	TRBJ2-2	TGCGCCAGCAGCTCCCCCGGGGGAGGGGCAGGGGAGCTGTTTTTT	CASSSPGGGAGELFF
.	TRBV7-9	.	TRBJ2-2	TGTGCCAGCAGCCCGCCGACAGGGAACACCGGGGAGCTGTTTTTT	CASSPPTGNTGELFF
.	TRBV7-9	.	TRBJ2-7	TGTGCCAGCAGCTTCCATACGGGCTCCTACGAGCAGTACTTC	CASSFHTGSYEQYF
.	TRBV2	.	TRBJ2-1	TGTGCCAGCAGGGTACAGGGAATTGAGCAGTTCTTC	CASRVQGIEQFF
few	TRBV7-8	.	TRBJ2-6	TGTGCCAGCAGCTTAGGGTTCAGCTGGACATTCTCTGGGGCCAACGTCCTGACTTTC	CASSLGFSWTFSGANVLTF
.	TRBV7-3	TRBD1	TRBJ1-1	TGTGCCAGCAGCCCCGGGACAGGTAGGAACACTGAAGCTTTCTTT	CASSPGTGRNTEAFF
.	TRBV4-1	TRBD1	TRBJ2-7	TGCGCCAGCAGCGTTATAGGCAGGGGGACCTACGAGCAGTACTTC	CASSVIGRGTYEQYF
.	TRBV30	TRBD1	TRBJ1-5	TGTGCCTGGGGGACAGGTGGCGGTCAGCCCCAGCATTTT	CAWGTGGGQPQHF
.	TRBV10-1	.	TRBJ1-2	TGCGCCAGCAGTGTTGACCAGGAACCTTACTATGGCTACACCTTC	CASSVDQEPYYGYTF
.	TRBV9	TRBD1	TRBJ1-2	TGTGCCAGCAGCGCGGACAGGGGATACGGCTACACCTTC	CASSADRGYGYTF
once	TRBV7-6	.	TRBJ2-2	TGTGCCAGCAGCTTAGGGCTAACGCGGGCGAACACCGGGGAGCTGTTTTTT	CASSLGLTRANTGELFF
few	TRBV5-1	TRBD2	TRBJ2-5	TGCGCCAGCACCCTAACTAGCGGGAGTGGTGGGGAGACCCAGTACTTC	CASTLTSGSGGETQYF
.	TRBV18	.	TRBJ1-1	TGTGCCAGCTCACCGAGCAGGGTGAACACTGAAGCTTTCTTT	CASSPSRVNTEAFF
few	TRBV10-3	TRBD1	TRBJ1-2	TGTGCCATCAGTGACACAGGGGCCTATGGCTACACCTTC	CAISDTGAYGYTF
.	TRBV5-8	.	TRBJ2-7	TGTGCCAGCAGCTTGGGACAGGTTGTGTACGAGCAGTACTTC	CASSLGQVVYEQYF
.	TRBV28	.	TRBJ1-4	TGTGCCAGCAGTTTCGGGGGTGGGGGTGAAAAACTGTTTTTT	CASSFGGGGEKLFF
.	TRBV5-1	.	TRBJ2-1	TGCGCCAGCAGCTTGTGGAACAGGGTGGACAATGAGCAGTTCTTC	CASSLWNRVDNEQFF
.	TRBV9	TRBD1	TRBJ1-2	TGTGCCAGCAGCGTAGAGGACATCTACCTGACAGGGGGATATGGCTACACCTTC	CASSVEDIYLTGGYGYTF